These T cell receptor beta chains were read from a single sample in a study of cytomegalovirus exposure and HLA in healthy donors. Here immunoSEQ multiplex PCR was the method, and the copy in TCRdb shows in-frame clones only, minus some. Of some 350,000 clones listed, approximately 90% are singletons. The sample comprised PBMCs. The receptors here all came from a woman younger than 45 in good health and CMV-seropositive. CDR3s include the opening cysteine and the closing phenylalanine or tryptophan. A D gene is named only where the DNA matches it firmly. Clone sizes are given selectively: once, few, many, or a class where the clone is expanded.

clone_size | j_call | v_call | d_call | cdr3_nt | cdr3_aa
- | TRBJ2-3 | TRBV30 | TRBD2 | TGTGCCTGGAGTATCCGGGGAGGGAGCACAGATACGCAGTATTTT | CAWSIRGGSTDTQYF
once | TRBJ2-5 | TRBV10-3 | - | TGTGCCATCAGTGAGGAAGGGGAGAGCGGCCAAGAGACCCAGTACTTC | CAISEEGESGQETQYF
- | TRBJ2-7 | TRBV7-9 | - | TGTGCCAGCAGCTTGGGCGGACCCCGGAACTACGAGCAGTACTTC | CASSLGGPRNYEQYF
few | TRBJ1-1 | TRBV30 | - | TGTGCCTCCGCCTTTAGGGGGAACACTGAAGCTTTCTTT | CASAFRGNTEAFF
- | TRBJ1-4 | TRBV18 | TRBD1 | TGTGCCAGCTCACCACCGGGACAGGGGAATGAAAAACTGTTTTTT | CASSPPGQGNEKLFF
once | TRBJ2-1 | TRBV7-3 | - | TGTGCCAGCAGCTTAATGGGCTCCTACAATGAGCAGTTCTTC | CASSLMGSYNEQFF
- | TRBJ2-1 | TRBV27 | - | TGTGCCAGCAGTCTCGACAGTTACAATGAGCAGTTCTTC | CASSLDSYNEQFF
few | TRBJ2-7 | TRBV11-2 | TRBD1 | TGTGCCAGCAGCTTAGTTGGGGACAGGAGCTCCTACGAGCAGTACTTC | CASSLVGDRSSYEQYF
- | TRBJ1-5 | TRBV27 | TRBD1 | TGTGCCAGCAGACATGGACAGGGAAGCAATCAGCCCCAGCATTTT | CASRHGQGSNQPQHF
- | TRBJ2-1 | TRBV9 | TRBD2 | TGTGCCAGCAGCGTAGGAGCGGGGGGGCACAATGAGCAGTTCTTC | CASSVGAGGHNEQFF
few | TRBJ1-2 | TRBV2 | - | TGTGCCAGCAGTAGCAGCGGCTACACCTTC | CASSSSGYTF
- | TRBJ2-6 | TRBV28 | - | TGTGCCAGCAGTCAACAACGCATCTCTGGGGCCAACGTCCTGACTTTC | CASSQQRISGANVLTF
- | TRBJ2-2 | TRBV9 | - | TGTGCCAGCAAACGTGGCACCGGGGAGCTGTTTTTT | CASKRGTGELFF
- | TRBJ2-3 | TRBV7-3 | TRBD2 | TGTGCCAGCAGCTCCGGACTAGCGGGAGCGGGGAGCACAGATACGCAGTATTTT | CASSSGLAGAGSTDTQYF
- | TRBJ2-1 | TRBV14 | TRBD1 | TGTGCCAGCAGCAGGGGGACAGGGTACAATGAGCAGTTCTTC | CASSRGTGYNEQFF